The rows below give T cell receptor beta chains drawn from one sample of a study of CD8 T cells in ankylosing spondylitis. TCRdb redid the calling of the 5' RACE reads with MiXCR, one entry per CDR3 protein. The sample lists over 110,000 distinct CDR3 sequences, roughly 7.7% occurring once. Sequenced material: synovial fluid, either unsorted or a sorted T cell fraction (not recorded which). The receptor set was obtained from a male donor with ankylosing spondylitis. Both conserved end residues are trimmed from each CDR3. Size is omitted from some rows. Given values are once, few, many or a class for expanded clones.

CDR3: ASSQGGGFNTGELF
size: many
J: TRBJ2-2
V: TRBV4-2

CDR3: ASSSRAVGGETQY
size: .
J: TRBJ2-5
V: TRBV11-2

CDR3: ASSLGRARDTQY
size: .
J: TRBJ2-3
V: TRBV5-1

CDR3: ASSWGTDTQY
size: many
J: TRBJ2-3
V: TRBV7-2

CDR3: ASSSLYNEQF
size: .
J: TRBJ2-1
V: TRBV27

CDR3: ASSQGVPSGANVLT
size: .
J: TRBJ2-6
V: TRBV13

CDR3: ASSLGGVGNYGYT
size: few
J: TRBJ1-2
V: TRBV6-5

CDR3: ASSSLQTGVYHEQF
size: many
J: TRBJ2-1
V: TRBV28

CDR3: ASSLGLAGVTDTQY
size: many
J: TRBJ2-3
V: TRBV12-3/TRBV12-4

CDR3: ASSLGLAGDSYEQY
size: many
J: TRBJ2-7
V: TRBV5-5

CDR3: ASSWGLAISYEQY
size: few
J: TRBJ2-7
V: TRBV7-8

CDR3: ASSLKGGRNYEQY
size: few
J: TRBJ2-7
V: TRBV12-3/TRBV12-4

CDR3: ASSLFTLASYEQY
size: many
J: TRBJ2-7
V: TRBV7-2

CDR3: ASSSTGRGDQPQH
size: many
J: TRBJ1-5
V: TRBV28

CDR3: SARDGPYEQY
size: many
J: TRBJ2-7
V: TRBV29-1

CDR3: ASSSGQTNYGYT
size: few
J: TRBJ1-2
V: TRBV18

CDR3: ASSLEWAHNEQF
size: few
J: TRBJ2-1
V: TRBV7-9

CDR3: SARDPQGGQPQH
size: many
J: TRBJ1-5
V: TRBV20-1

CDR3: ASSLAGRSSYEQY
size: .
J: TRBJ2-7
V: TRBV5-1

CDR3: ASSEDRGLSTEAF
size: .
J: TRBJ1-1
V: TRBV18

CDR3: AISVRGLAGADTQY
size: once
J: TRBJ2-3
V: TRBV10-3

CDR3: ASKEAVQTYEQY
size: many
J: TRBJ2-7
V: TRBV19

CDR3: SARDPGNGPAETQY
size: many
J: TRBJ2-5
V: TRBV20-1

CDR3: ASRAGGPKPQH
size: many
J: TRBJ1-5
V: TRBV28

CDR3: ASSSTLYEQY
size: many
J: TRBJ2-7
V: TRBV28

CDR3: ASSQNRGTEAF
size: few
J: TRBJ1-1
V: TRBV18

CDR3: ASSLEGDYSPLH
size: .
J: TRBJ1-6
V: TRBV5-5

CDR3: SAIDRLSYL
size: many
J: TRBJ1-1
V: TRBV20-1

CDR3: ASSFRTLEETQY
size: many
J: TRBJ2-5
V: TRBV7-2

CDR3: ASSLSGTDNEKLF
size: few
J: TRBJ1-4
V: TRBV5-1

CDR3: ASRGQGLQETQY
size: .
J: TRBJ2-5
V: TRBV6-1

CDR3: ASSLMTGGLNYGYT
size: many
J: TRBJ1-2
V: TRBV5-1

CDR3: AISATGQGNTGELF
size: many
J: TRBJ2-2
V: TRBV10-3

CDR3: ASSLERHTGELF
size: few
J: TRBJ2-2
V: TRBV12-3/TRBV12-4

CDR3: ASSPGQRGTEAF
size: many
J: TRBJ1-1
V: TRBV28

CDR3: ASSVMGDTQY
size: many
J: TRBJ2-3
V: TRBV2

CDR3: ASSSRLAGETQY
size: .
J: TRBJ2-5
V: TRBV5-4

CDR3: ASSEHRLAGTETQY
size: many
J: TRBJ2-5
V: TRBV2

CDR3: ASSSVYNLYEQY
size: .
J: TRBJ2-7
V: TRBV27

CDR3: SATGLAGINEQF
size: many
J: TRBJ2-1
V: TRBV20-1

CDR3: ASHTPEGLARNEQF
size: many
J: TRBJ2-1
V: TRBV28

CDR3: ASSPDVLFNYGYT
size: many
J: TRBJ1-2
V: TRBV7-6

CDR3: ASSWAGARETQY
size: .
J: TRBJ2-5
V: TRBV27

CDR3: ASVRIGTGELF
size: few
J: TRBJ2-2
V: TRBV6-2/TRBV6-3

CDR3: ASSLRGALNGELF
size: .
J: TRBJ2-2
V: TRBV7-3

CDR3: ASSPQQGLNTEAF
size: many
J: TRBJ1-1
V: TRBV4-2

CDR3: ASSTWDSSSGANVLT
size: few
J: TRBJ2-6
V: TRBV6-1

CDR3: ASSLGLAGEYTQY
size: few
J: TRBJ2-3
V: TRBV5-4

CDR3: ASSLYRGVEQY
size: few
J: TRBJ2-7
V: TRBV5-6

CDR3: ASSLAKTITGELF
size: many
J: TRBJ2-2
V: TRBV7-9

CDR3: ASSREDYGYT
size: many
J: TRBJ1-2
V: TRBV7-2

CDR3: SVAGGYGPGLATNNEQF
size: many
J: TRBJ2-1
V: TRBV29-1

CDR3: SARDKKGSDEQY
size: .
J: TRBJ2-7
V: TRBV20-1